This is a list of T cell receptor beta chains from one sample in a study of shared clonotypes between healthy human individuals. Method: immunoSEQ multiplex PCR; TCRdb's copy keeps in-frame clones and lacks some. In the table there are 550,000 to 850,000 clones, roughly 70% of which are singletons. Material for sequencing was memory CD4+ T cells sorted from blood. The receptors stem from a woman in her twenties or thirties in good health. CDR3s include the opening cysteine and the closing phenylalanine or tryptophan. A D gene is named only where the DNA matches it firmly. Only some rows state a clone size, as once, few, many or a class for expanded clones.

size	V	J	D	CDR3	DNA
.	TRBV2	TRBJ2-5	.	CASRYGLTPRETQYF	TGTGCCAGCAGATACGGGTTGACCCCCAGGGAGACCCAGTACTTC
.	TRBV5-6	TRBJ1-5	.	CASSLGSNQPQHF	TGTGCCAGCAGCTTAGGGAGCAATCAGCCCCAGCATTTT
.	TRBV28	TRBJ1-1	.	CASSLRTANTEAFF	TGTGCCAGCAGTTTAAGGACAGCGAACACTGAAGCTTTCTTT
.	TRBV7-3	TRBJ2-1	.	CASRGVLGGNEQFF	TGTGCCAGCCGGGGCGTCCTCGGCGGGAATGAGCAGTTCTTC
.	TRBV18	TRBJ2-7	TRBD2	CASEEGGSPYEQYF	TGTGCCAGCGAGGAAGGCGGGAGTCCCTACGAGCAGTACTTC
.	TRBV2	TRBJ2-1	.	CASTRGPAPYNEQFF	TGTGCCAGCACGCGGGGCCCGGCGCCCTACAATGAGCAGTTCTTC
.	TRBV19	TRBJ2-7	.	CASSITGPSYEQYF	TGTGCCAGTAGTATAACAGGGCCTTCCTACGAGCAGTACTTC
.	TRBV5-1	TRBJ2-1	.	CASGRDSSSYNEQFF	TGCGCCAGCGGAAGGGACTCTTCTTCGTACAATGAGCAGTTCTTC
.	TRBV4-2	TRBJ1-1	.	CASSQAGGGTEAFF	TGTGCCAGCAGCCAAGCTGGTGGGGGCACTGAAGCTTTCTTT
.	TRBV2	TRBJ2-7	TRBD2	CASTLRENSYEQYF	TGTGCCAGCACCCTGCGGGAGAACTCCTACGAGCAGTACTTC
.	TRBV7-9	TRBJ1-5	.	CASSSDYGNQPQHF	TGTGCCAGCAGCTCAGACTATGGCAATCAGCCCCAGCATTTT
.	TRBV7-9	TRBJ2-5	TRBD2	CASSLLATSGVQETQYF	TGTGCCAGCAGCCTACTAGCTACTAGCGGGGTTCAAGAGACCCAGTACTTC
.	TRBV19	TRBJ1-1	.	CASSIMGAAGGAFF	TGTGCCAGTAGTATAATGGGGGCAGCGGGAGGAGCTTTCTTT
.	TRBV28	TRBJ1-2	.	CASTGAPWGYTF	TGTGCCAGCACAGGGGCACCGTGGGGCTACACCTTC
.	TRBV5-1	TRBJ2-7	TRBD1	CASSPPKGTGDYEQYF	TGCGCCAGCAGCCCTCCGAAAGGGACAGGGGATTACGAGCAGTACTTC
.	TRBV10-3	TRBJ1-5	.	CAISESDQPQHF	TGTGCCATCAGTGAGTCGGACCAGCCCCAGCATTTT
.	TRBV7-9	TRBJ2-7	.	CASSLAGGLLYEQYF	TGTGCCAGCAGCTTAGCGGGGGGGCTCCTCTACGAGCAGTACTTC
.	TRBV29-1	TRBJ1-4	.	CSARGGEGDEKLFF	TGCAGCGCCCGGGGAGGGGAAGGTGATGAAAAACTGTTTTTT
.	TRBV29-1	TRBJ1-4	TRBD1	CSVGLTGGEKLFF	TGCAGCGTTGGATTGACAGGGGGAGAAAAACTGTTTTTT
.	TRBV2	TRBJ1-1	TRBD1	CASSVRQGAREAFF	TGTGCCAGCAGCGTCCGACAGGGGGCGCGGGAAGCTTTCTTT
.	TRBV6-1	TRBJ2-7	.	CASSGGRGYEQYF	TGTGCCAGCAGCGGGGGTCGGGGCTACGAGCAGTACTTC
.	TRBV7-8	TRBJ2-2	.	CASSLVLATGELFF	TGTGCCAGCAGCTTAGTATTGGCAACCGGGGAGCTGTTTTTT
.	TRBV5-1	TRBJ2-3	TRBD1	CASSVRQGAGDTQYF	TGCGCCAGCAGCGTCCGACAGGGGGCGGGAGATACGCAGTATTTT
.	TRBV7-9	TRBJ2-7	TRBD2	CASSLLLAGVRPGEQYF	TGTGCCAGCAGCTTACTACTAGCGGGAGTAAGACCGGGAGAGCAGTACTTC
once	TRBV7-6	TRBJ2-5	.	CASSRGYLSRGETQYF	TGTGCCAGCAGCCGGGGTTACTTATCGAGGGGAGAGACCCAGTACTTC
few	TRBV5-1	TRBJ2-1	.	CASSLASGAYNEQFF	TGCGCCAGCAGCTTGGCCTCAGGGGCTTACAATGAGCAGTTCTTC
.	TRBV29-1	TRBJ2-7	TRBD2	CSFRLAGATEQYF	TGCAGCTTCAGACTAGCGGGGGCTACGGAGCAGTACTTC
.	TRBV30	TRBJ2-3	TRBD2	CAWSISSGSKDTQYF	TGTGCCTGGAGTATTTCTAGCGGGAGTAAAGATACGCAGTATTTT
once	TRBV21-1	TRBJ2-7	.	CASSRARNQLETSGSSYEQYF	TGTGCCAGCAGCAGAGCACGAAACCAATTGGAAACTAGCGGGAGCTCCTACGAGCAGTACTTC
.	TRBV27	TRBJ2-7	TRBD2	CASSSLAAITYEQYF	TGTGCCAGCAGTTCACTAGCGGCAATCACCTACGAGCAGTACTTC
.	TRBV5-1	TRBJ1-4	.	CASSLGDRDVEKLFF	TGCGCCAGCAGCTTGGGGGACCGGGACGTTGAAAAACTGTTTTTT
.	TRBV18	TRBJ1-5	TRBD1	CASSPGTGQNQPQHF	TGTGCCAGCTCACCAGGGACAGGGCAGAATCAGCCCCAGCATTTT
.	TRBV18	TRBJ2-7	.	CASSPRSGSYEQYF	TGTGCCAGCTCACCACGTTCCGGATCCTACGAGCAGTACTTC
few	TRBV30	TRBJ2-7	TRBD2	CAWSVQWGGISSYEQYF	TGTGCCTGGAGTGTACAATGGGGGGGGATCAGCTCCTACGAGCAGTACTTC
.	TRBV28	TRBJ2-7	.	CASSLQGPQEQYF	TGTGCCAGCAGTTTACAAGGTCCTCAAGAGCAGTACTTC
.	TRBV6-1	TRBJ1-5	.	CASRPQGAPQPQHF	TGTGCCAGCAGGCCACAGGGAGCCCCTCAGCCCCAGCATTTT
.	TRBV27	TRBJ1-2	TRBD1	CASRGGQGVRGYTF	TGTGCCAGCAGGGGGGGACAGGGAGTGCGAGGCTACACCTTC
.	TRBV28	TRBJ1-4	.	CASSFRELIEKLFF	TGTGCCAGCAGTTTCAGGGAACTCATTGAAAAACTGTTTTTT
.	TRBV5-1	TRBJ2-1	TRBD2	CASSGPTSGSYNEQFF	TGCGCCAGCAGCGGGCCGACTAGCGGGAGTTACAATGAGCAGTTCTTC
.	TRBV10-2	TRBJ1-5	.	CASRGTSYSNQPQHF	TGCGCCAGCAGAGGGACATCTTATAGCAATCAGCCCCAGCATTTT
.	TRBV13	TRBJ2-3	.	CASSLGLGSDTSTDTQYF	TGTGCCAGCAGCTTAGGCCTAGGTTCGGACACTAGCACAGATACGCAGTATTTT
.	TRBV30	TRBJ1-5	.	CAWSVGGGNQPQHF	TGTGCCTGGAGTGTTGGCGGGGGCAATCAGCCCCAGCATTTT
.	TRBV6-1	TRBJ2-7	TRBD2	CASSEPLAGGVYEQYF	TGTGCCAGCAGTGAACCTCTAGCGGGAGGGGTATACGAGCAGTACTTC
.	TRBV28	TRBJ2-7	.	CASSSGYSYEQYF	TGTGCCAGCAGTTCAGGGTATTCCTACGAGCAGTACTTC
.	TRBV7-9	TRBJ2-1	TRBD2	CASSRGEGSSYNEQFF	TGTGCCAGCAGCCGAGGGGAGGGGAGCTCGTACAATGAGCAGTTCTTC
.	TRBV7-2	TRBJ2-7	TRBD2	CASSLGLAGAYEQYF	TGTGCCAGCAGCTTAGGGCTAGCGGGGGCCTACGAGCAGTACTTC
.	TRBV18	TRBJ2-3	.	CASSPWRDTQYF	TGTGCCAGCTCACCCTGGAGAGATACGCAGTATTTT
.	TRBV6-5	TRBJ1-1	TRBD1	CASSPWDRTNTEAFF	TGTGCCAGCAGTCCCTGGGACAGGACGAACACTGAAGCTTTCTTT
.	TRBV14	TRBJ2-1	TRBD2	CASSRRLAAAQAYNEQFF	TGTGCCAGCAGCCGTAGGCTAGCGGCAGCACAGGCCTACAATGAGCAGTTCTTC
.	TRBV7-2	TRBJ2-2	.	CASSLARGASGELFF	TGTGCCAGCAGCTTAGCGAGGGGGGCGTCCGGGGAGCTGTTTTTT
.	TRBV11-2	TRBJ2-3	.	CASSLDGGYTDTQYF	TGTGCCAGCAGCTTAGATGGGGGATACACAGATACGCAGTATTTT
many	TRBV29-1	TRBJ2-3	.	CSVVTDPTDTQYF	TGCAGCGTAGTGACAGACCCCACAGATACGCAGTATTTT
.	TRBV13	TRBJ1-5	.	CASSTSPGDQPQHF	TGTGCCAGCAGCACAAGCCCTGGGGACCAGCCCCAGCATTTT
few	TRBV5-1	TRBJ2-5	.	CASSFSGEETQYF	TGCGCCAGCAGCTTTTCGGGAGAAGAGACCCAGTACTTC
many	TRBV7-9	TRBJ2-1	TRBD2	CASSPRLAGEANEQFF	TGTGCCAGCAGCCCCCGACTAGCGGGAGAGGCTAATGAGCAGTTCTTC
.	TRBV7-9	TRBJ2-7	.	CASSPSGTYTYEQYF	TGTGCCAGCAGCCCCTCCGGGACCTATACCTACGAGCAGTACTTC
.	TRBV7-9	TRBJ2-3	.	CASSLAGGPPDTQYF	TGTGCCAGCAGCTTAGCTGGCGGGCCCCCAGATACGCAGTATTTT
.	TRBV10-3	TRBJ1-1	TRBD1	CAIKGTANMNTEAFF	TGTGCCATCAAGGGGACAGCTAACATGAACACTGAAGCTTTCTTT